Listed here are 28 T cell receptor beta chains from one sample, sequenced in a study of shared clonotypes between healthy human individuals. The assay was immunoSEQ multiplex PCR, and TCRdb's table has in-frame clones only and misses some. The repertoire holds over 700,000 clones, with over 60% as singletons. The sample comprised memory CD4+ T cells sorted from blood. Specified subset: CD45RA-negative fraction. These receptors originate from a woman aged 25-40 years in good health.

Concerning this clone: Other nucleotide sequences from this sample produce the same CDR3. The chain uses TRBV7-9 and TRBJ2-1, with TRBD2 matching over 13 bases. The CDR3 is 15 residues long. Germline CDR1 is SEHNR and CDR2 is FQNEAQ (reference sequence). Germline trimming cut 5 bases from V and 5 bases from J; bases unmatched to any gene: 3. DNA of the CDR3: TGTGCCAGCAGCCCGGGACTAGCGGGACACAATGAGCAGTTCTTC. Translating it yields CASSPGLAGHNEQFF.

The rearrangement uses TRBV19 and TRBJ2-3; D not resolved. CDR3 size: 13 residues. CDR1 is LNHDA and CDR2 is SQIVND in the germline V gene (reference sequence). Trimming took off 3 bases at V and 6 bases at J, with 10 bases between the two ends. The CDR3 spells CASSMGLRDTQYF. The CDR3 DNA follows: TGTGCCAGTAGTATGGGTCTCAGGGATACGCAGTATTTT.

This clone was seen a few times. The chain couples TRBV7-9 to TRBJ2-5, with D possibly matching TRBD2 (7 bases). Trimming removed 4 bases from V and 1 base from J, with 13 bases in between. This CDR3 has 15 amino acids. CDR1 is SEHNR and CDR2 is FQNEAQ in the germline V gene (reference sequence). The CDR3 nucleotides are TGTGCCAGCAGCTCAGGGGCGGGGGCCCAAGAGACCCAGTACTTC. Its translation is CASSSGAGAQETQYF. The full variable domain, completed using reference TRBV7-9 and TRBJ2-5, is DTGVSQNPRHKITKRGQNVTFRCDPISEHNRLYWYRQTLGQGPEFLTYFQNEAQLEKSRLLSDRFSAERPKGSFSTLEIQRTEQGDSAMYLCASSSGAGAQETQYFGPGTRLLVL.

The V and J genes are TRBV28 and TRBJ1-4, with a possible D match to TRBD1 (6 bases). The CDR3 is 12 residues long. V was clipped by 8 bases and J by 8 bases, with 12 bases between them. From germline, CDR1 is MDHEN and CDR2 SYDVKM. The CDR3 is CASGGSGEKLFF. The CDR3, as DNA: TGTGCCAGCGGGGGCAGCGGCGAAAAACTGTTTTTT.

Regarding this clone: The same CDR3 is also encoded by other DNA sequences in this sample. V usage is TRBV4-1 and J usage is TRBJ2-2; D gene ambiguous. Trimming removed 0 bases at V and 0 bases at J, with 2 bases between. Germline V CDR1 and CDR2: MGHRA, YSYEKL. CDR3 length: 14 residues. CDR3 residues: CASSQDPNTGELFF. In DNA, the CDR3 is TGCGCCAGCAGCCAAGATCCGAACACCGGGGAGCTGTTTTTT.

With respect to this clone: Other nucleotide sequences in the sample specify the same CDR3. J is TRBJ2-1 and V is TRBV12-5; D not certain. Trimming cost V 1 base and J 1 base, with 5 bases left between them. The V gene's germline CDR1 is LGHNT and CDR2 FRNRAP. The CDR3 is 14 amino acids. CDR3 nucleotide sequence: TGTGCTAGTGGTTTGGATTCGTCCTACAATGAGCAGTTCTTC. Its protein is CASGLDSSYNEQFF.

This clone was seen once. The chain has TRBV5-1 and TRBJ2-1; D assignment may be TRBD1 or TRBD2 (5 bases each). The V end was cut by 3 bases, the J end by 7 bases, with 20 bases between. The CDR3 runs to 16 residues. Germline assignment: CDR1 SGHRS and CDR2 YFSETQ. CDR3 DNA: TGCGCCAGCAGCTGGGGGAAAGACGTGACGGTTAATGAGCAGTTCTTC. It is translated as CASSWGKDVTVNEQFF.

The CDR3 nucleotides read TGTGCCAGTAGTATGGGGCAGGGAACTGGCTACACCTTC. It codes for CASSMGQGTGYTF. The chain has TRBV19 and TRBJ1-2; the D gene is possibly TRBD1 (5 bases). This CDR3 has 13 amino acids. CDR1 is LNHDA, CDR2 SQIVND, per germline (reference sequence). Trimming removed 3 bases at V and 7 bases at J, with 12 bases between.

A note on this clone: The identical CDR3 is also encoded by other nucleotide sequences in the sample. In nucleotides, the CDR3 is TGTGCCTGGAGTGGAAGTAATCAGCCCCAGCATTTT. It is translated as CAWSGSNQPQHF. The chain combines TRBV30 with TRBJ1-5; the D is unclear. Trimming pared 1 base from V and 4 bases from J, leaving 5 bases between. CDR3 size: 12 residues. Germline CDR1 and CDR2: GTSNPN and SVGIG (reference sequence). The full variable domain, in which reference TRBV30 and TRBJ1-5 provide the parts outside the CDR3, is SQTIHQWPATLVQPVGSPLSLECTVEGTSNPNLYWYRQAAGRGLQLLFYSVGIGQISSEVPQNLSASRPQDRQFILSSKKLLLSDSGFYLCAWSGSNQPQHFGDGTRLSIL.

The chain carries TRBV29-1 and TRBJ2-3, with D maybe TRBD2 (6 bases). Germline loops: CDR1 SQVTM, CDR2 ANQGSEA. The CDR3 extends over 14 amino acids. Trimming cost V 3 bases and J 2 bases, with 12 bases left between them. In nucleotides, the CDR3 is TGCAGCGTTGACGCCGAGCGGGCCACAGATACGCAGTATTTT. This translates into CSVDAERATDTQYF.

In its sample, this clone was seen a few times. The CDR3 sequence: CASSMLAEGGETQYF. The CDR3 bases are TGTGCCAGTAGTATGCTGGCGGAGGGAGGGGAGACCCAGTACTTC. The rearrangement joins TRBV19 to TRBJ2-5; 7 nucleotides match TRBD2. CDR3 length: 15 residues. V shed 3 bases and J 5 bases; nucleotides not matched to a gene: 9. The germline CDR1 and CDR2 sequences are LNHDA and SQIVND (reference sequence).

CDR3 sequence (DNA): TGTGCCAGCCGGACAGGGGGAGGGGATGGCTACACCTTC. Its translation: CASRTGGGDGYTF. The chain recombines TRBV27 with TRBJ1-2, with 10 nucleotides matching TRBD1. CDR1 MNHEY and CDR2 SMNVEV come from the germline V gene (reference sequence). V gave up 8 bases and J gave up 6 bases; unmatched junction bases: 6. The CDR3 sequence is 13 residues long.

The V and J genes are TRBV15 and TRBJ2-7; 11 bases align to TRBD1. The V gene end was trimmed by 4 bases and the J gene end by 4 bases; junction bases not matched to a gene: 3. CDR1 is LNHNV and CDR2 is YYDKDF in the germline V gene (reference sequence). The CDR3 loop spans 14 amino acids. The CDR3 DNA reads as TGTGCCACCAGCATCGGGACAGGGGGATACGAGCAGTACTTC. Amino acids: CATSIGTGGYEQYF. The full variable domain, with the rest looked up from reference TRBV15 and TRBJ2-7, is DAMVIQNPRYQVTQFGKPVTLSCSQTLNHNVMYWYQQKSSQAPKLLFHYYDKDFNNEADTPDNFQSRRPNTSFCFLDIRSPGLGDTAMYLCATSIGTGGYEQYFGPGTRLTVT.

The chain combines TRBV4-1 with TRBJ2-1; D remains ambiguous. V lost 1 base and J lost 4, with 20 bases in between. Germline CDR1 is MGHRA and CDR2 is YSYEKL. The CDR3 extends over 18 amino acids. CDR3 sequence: CASSQVWLEGLGYNEQFF. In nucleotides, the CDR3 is TGCGCCAGCAGCCAAGTATGGTTAGAAGGGCTGGGTTACAATGAGCAGTTCTTC.

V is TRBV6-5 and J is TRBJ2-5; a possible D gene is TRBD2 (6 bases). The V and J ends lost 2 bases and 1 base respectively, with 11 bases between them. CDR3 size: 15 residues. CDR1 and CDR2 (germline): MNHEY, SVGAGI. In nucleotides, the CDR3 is TGTGCCAGCAGTTACATGGGACTCGTCCAAGAGACCCAGTACTTC. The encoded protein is CASSYMGLVQETQYF.

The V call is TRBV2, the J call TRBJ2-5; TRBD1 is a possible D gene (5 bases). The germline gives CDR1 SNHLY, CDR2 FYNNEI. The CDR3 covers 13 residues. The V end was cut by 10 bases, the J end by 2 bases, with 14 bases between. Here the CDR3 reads CATGQEAQETQYF. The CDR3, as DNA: TGTGCCACCGGACAAGAAGCTCAAGAGACCCAGTACTTC.

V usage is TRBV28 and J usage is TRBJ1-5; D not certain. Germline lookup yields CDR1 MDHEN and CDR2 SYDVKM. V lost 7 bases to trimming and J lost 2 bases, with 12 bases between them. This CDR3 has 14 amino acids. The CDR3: CASNNLLGNQPQHF. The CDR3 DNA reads TGTGCCAGCAATAACCTGCTGGGCAATCAGCCCCAGCATTTT.

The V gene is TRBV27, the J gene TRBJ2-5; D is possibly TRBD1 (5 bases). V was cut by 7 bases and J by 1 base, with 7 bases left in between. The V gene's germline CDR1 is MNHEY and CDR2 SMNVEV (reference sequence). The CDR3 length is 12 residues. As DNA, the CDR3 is TGTGCCAGCACGCAGGGCCAAGAGACCCAGTACTTC. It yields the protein CASTQGQETQYF.

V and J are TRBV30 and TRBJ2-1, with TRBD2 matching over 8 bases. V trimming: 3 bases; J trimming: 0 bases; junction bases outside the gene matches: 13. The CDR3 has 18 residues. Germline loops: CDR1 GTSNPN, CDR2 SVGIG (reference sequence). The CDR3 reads CAWSHPASGRSSYNEQFF. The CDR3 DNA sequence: TGTGCCTGGAGCCACCCGGCTAGCGGGCGAAGCTCCTACAATGAGCAGTTCTTC.

CDR3 protein: CASSQITGLKREQFF. The CDR3 DNA reads as TGCGCCAGCAGCCAGATAACGGGACTAAAGAGGGAGCAGTTCTTC. The V gene is TRBV4-1, the J gene TRBJ2-1, with 7 positions matching TRBD2. Germline CDR1 is MGHRA and CDR2 is YSYEKL. After removal of 3 bases from V and 10 bases from J, the junction contained 12 bases not matched to a gene. CDR3 length: 15 amino acids.

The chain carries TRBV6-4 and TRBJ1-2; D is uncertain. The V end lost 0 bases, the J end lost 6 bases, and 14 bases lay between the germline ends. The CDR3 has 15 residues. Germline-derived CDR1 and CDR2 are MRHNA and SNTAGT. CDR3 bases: TGTGCCAGCAGTGACTCCTCCCTGGGGAAGGATGGCTACACCTTC. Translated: CASSDSSLGKDGYTF.

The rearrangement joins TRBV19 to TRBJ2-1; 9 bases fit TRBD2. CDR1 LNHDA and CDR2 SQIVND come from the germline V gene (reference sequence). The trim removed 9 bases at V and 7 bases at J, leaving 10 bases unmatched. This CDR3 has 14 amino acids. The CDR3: CASKTSGLPNEQFF. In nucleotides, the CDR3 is TGTGCCAGCAAGACTAGCGGTCTTCCTAATGAGCAGTTCTTC.

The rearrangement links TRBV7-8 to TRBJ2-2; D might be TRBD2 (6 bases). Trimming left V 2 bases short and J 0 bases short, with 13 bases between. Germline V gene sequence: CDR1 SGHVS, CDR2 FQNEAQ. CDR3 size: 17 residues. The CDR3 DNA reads TGTGCCAGCAGCTTAAGGGGAGTAGCGGCGAACACCGGGGAGCTGTTTTTT. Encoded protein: CASSLRGVAANTGELFF.

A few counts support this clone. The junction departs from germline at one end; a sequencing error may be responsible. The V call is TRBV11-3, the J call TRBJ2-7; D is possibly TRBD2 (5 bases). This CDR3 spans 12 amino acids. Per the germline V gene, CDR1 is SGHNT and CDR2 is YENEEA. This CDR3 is CASSLGPTGIFF. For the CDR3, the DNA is TGTGCCAGCAGCTTAGGGCCCACCGGGATCTTCTTC.

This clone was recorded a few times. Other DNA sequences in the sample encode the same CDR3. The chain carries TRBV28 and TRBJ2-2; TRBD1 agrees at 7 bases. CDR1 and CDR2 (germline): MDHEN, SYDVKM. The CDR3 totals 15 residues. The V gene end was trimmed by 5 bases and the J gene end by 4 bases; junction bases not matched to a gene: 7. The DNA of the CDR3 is TGTGCCAGCAGTCGTGGACAGGACCTCACCGGGGAGCTGTTTTTT. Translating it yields CASSRGQDLTGELFF.

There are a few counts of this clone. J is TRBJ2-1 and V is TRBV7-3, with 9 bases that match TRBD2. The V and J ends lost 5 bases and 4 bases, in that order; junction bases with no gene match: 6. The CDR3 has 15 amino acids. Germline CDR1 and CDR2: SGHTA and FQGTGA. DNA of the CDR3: TGTGCCAGCAGCCGGAGACTAGCGGAGTACAATGAGCAGTTCTTC. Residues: CASSRRLAEYNEQFF.

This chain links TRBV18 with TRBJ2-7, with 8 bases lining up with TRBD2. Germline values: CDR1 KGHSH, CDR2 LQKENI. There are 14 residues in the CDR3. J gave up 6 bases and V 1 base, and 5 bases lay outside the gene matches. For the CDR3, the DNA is TGTGCCAGCTCACCACAAGCGGGAGATTCCGAGCAGTACTTC. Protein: CASSPQAGDSEQYF.

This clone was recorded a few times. The CDR3 nucleotides read TGTGCCAGCCGAGGGGCGGCTTACCGCCAAGAGACCCAGTACTTC. Translated, it gives CASRGAAYRQETQYF. The rearrangement links TRBV28 to TRBJ2-5; tentatively, D is TRBD1 or TRBD2 (5 bases each). The CDR3 extends over 15 amino acids. Trimming removed 8 bases at V and 1 base at J, with 17 bases between. Germline values: CDR1 MDHEN, CDR2 SYDVKM.